A single sample is the source of the 3 T cell receptor beta chains below, sequenced in a study of cytomegalovirus exposure and HLA in healthy donors. Some clones are missing from TCRdb's copy, which holds only in-frame ones; the method was immunoSEQ multiplex PCR. The sample yields fewer than 200,000 clones, 85% seen once. Sequencing input: PBMCs. The source of these receptors is a man between 18 and 29 years old in good health and CMV-seropositive.

This clone was observed once. J is TRBJ2-2 and V is TRBV30; D might be TRBD2 (5 bases). The CDR3 has 12 residues. Germline-derived CDR1 and CDR2 are GTSNPN and SVGIG (reference sequence). V was clipped by 3 bases and J by 3 bases, with 5 bases between them. CDR3 sequence: CAWRRDTGELFF. The CDR3 nucleotides read TGTGCCTGGAGGCGGGACACCGGGGAGCTGTTTTTT.

V usage is TRBV10-3 and J usage is TRBJ2-3, with D possibly TRBD1 on 6 matching bases. Trimming shortened V by 11 bases and J by 3 bases, and 15 bases separated the two germline ends. Germline V lookup: CDR1 ENHRY, CDR2 SYGVKD. The CDR3 is made up of 13 amino acids. The CDR3 here is CALRQESTDTQYF. CDR3 in DNA: TGTGCCCTACGACAGGAGTCGACAGATACGCAGTATTTT.

The chain couples TRBV28 to TRBJ1-5, with TRBD1 matching 9 bases. Per germline, CDR1 MDHEN and CDR2 SYDVKM. Germline trimming cut 3 bases from V and 9 bases from J; bases unmatched to any gene: 9. This CDR3 region has 15 residues. CDR3 residues: CASSLRQGGFGPQHF. The CDR3 region has the DNA TGTGCCAGCAGTTTGCGACAGGGGGGTTTCGGGCCCCAGCATTTT.